Shown below are 24 T cell receptor beta chains from a single sample sequenced in a study of radiotherapy plus CTLA-4 blockade in lung cancer (dated by TCRdb to 2016 to 2018). The method behind the library was the immunoSEQ multiplex PCR assay. The source is immuneACCESS, and TCRdb retained only in-frame sequences with V and J called. Part of the clones is not carried over; for the studies checked, unresolved V genes explain less than half of this, and the remainder is unexplained. The sample contains about 100,000 clones, under 90% of them found a single time. The top ten clones comprise roughly 0.85% of the sample. Specimen: peripheral blood, collected from a patient treated with radiotherapy plus ipilimumab. All receptors derive from a human donor with non-small cell lung cancer who had stable disease on radiotherapy plus ipilimumab.

The rearrangement joins TRBV9 to TRBJ1-2; weak D call: TRBD1 (6 bases). The CDR3 has 13 amino acids. V was pared by 6 bases and J by 6 bases, with 15 bases between. CDR1 is SGDLS and CDR2 is YYNGEE in the germline V gene. CDR3 amino acids: CASTKGGLDGYTF. The CDR3, as DNA: TGTGCCAGCACCAAGGGGGGGCTCGATGGCTACACCTTC.

This clone was detected a few times. The J gene is TRBJ2-5, the V gene TRBV7-9; maybe TRBD1 (5 bases). The CDR3 totals 17 residues. The V end was cut by 2 bases, the J end by 2 bases, with 18 bases between. The germline gives CDR1 SEHNR, CDR2 FQNEAQ (reference sequence). CDR3 sequence (DNA): TGTGCCAGCAGCTTAAGAGCGACAGTATTCTTGCAAGAGACCCAGTACTTC. Protein: CASSLRATVFLQETQYF.

The chain recombines TRBV9 with TRBJ2-7; 10 positions agree with TRBD2. Germline V gene lookup returns CDR1 SGDLS and CDR2 YYNGEE. This CDR3 is built from 16 residues. V gave up 3 bases and J gave up 1 base; unmatched junction bases: 7. Written as DNA, the CDR3 is TGTGCCAGCAGCGAGGGTAGCGGGGGGCCTTCCTACGAGCAGTACTTC. This sequence encodes CASSEGSGGPSYEQYF. Complete variable domain (other parts from reference TRBV9 and TRBJ2-7): DSGVTQTPKHLITATGQRVTLRCSPRSGDLSVYWYQQSLDQGLQFLIQYYNGEERAKGNILERFSAQQFPDLHSELNLSSLELGDSALYFCASSEGSGGPSYEQYFGPGTRLTVT.

The chain combines TRBV5-1 with TRBJ2-5; D is unclear. Trimming cost V 6 bases and J 4 bases, with 13 bases left between them. This CDR3 has 13 residues. Germline V gives CDR1 SGHRS, CDR2 YFSETQ. DNA for the CDR3: TGCGCCAGCACCATCTCTCCCCCAGAGACCCAGTACTTC. The encoded protein is CASTISPPETQYF.

CDR3 region: CASSDWASGANVLTF. The CDR3 nucleotides are TGTGCCAGCAGTGATTGGGCATCTGGGGCCAACGTCCTGACTTTC. The rearrangement links TRBV2 to TRBJ2-6; D uncertain. CDR1 SNHLY and CDR2 FYNNEI come from the germline V gene. V dropped 3 bases and J dropped 1 base, with 7 bases sitting between them. The CDR3 runs 15 residues.

The chain joins TRBV5-5 to TRBJ1-2; 11 bases match TRBD1. This CDR3 contains 16 residues. The J segment lost 6 bases and the V segment lost 5 bases, leaving 12 bases of the junction unmatched. Germline V gene lookup returns CDR1 SGHKS and CDR2 YYEKEE (reference sequence). CDR3 loop: CASRKTGTGGGDGYTF. The CDR3 DNA is TGTGCCAGCAGAAAAACCGGGACAGGGGGAGGCGATGGCTACACCTTC.

This clone was detected only a few times. In DNA, the CDR3 is TGTGCCAGCTCACCTACGGACCAGGGGCTGCTTGGCTACACCTTC. Protein: CASSPTDQGLLGYTF. The rearrangement joins TRBV18 to TRBJ1-2, with D perhaps TRBD1 (6 bases). CDR1 KGHSH and CDR2 LQKENI come from the germline V gene. V was clipped by 3 bases and J by 7 bases, with 18 bases between them. This CDR3 is 15 amino acids long.

The chain links TRBV12-5 to TRBJ1-1; a possible D gene is TRBD1 (5 bases). The length of the CDR3 is 14 residues. Trimming cost V 7 bases and J 5 bases, with 17 bases left between them. Germline V CDR1 and CDR2: LGHNT, FRNRAP. DNA for the CDR3: TGTGCTAGTGCCCCATTCGCGGGACCTACTGAAGCTTTCTTT. Protein product: CASAPFAGPTEAFF.

This rearrangement joins TRBV6-1 to TRBJ2-6; D remains unclear. The CDR3 spans 13 residues. Germline CDR1 MNHNS, CDR2 SASEGT. V shed 7 bases and J shed 2 bases, with 6 bases lying between them. The CDR3 loop reads CASTDTGANVLTF. The CDR3 region has the DNA TGTGCCAGCACCGATACTGGGGCCAACGTCCTGACTTTC.

V is TRBV6-1 and J is TRBJ2-1; tentatively, D is TRBD2 (7 bases). This CDR3 region has 13 residues. Germline values: CDR1 MNHNS, CDR2 SASEGT. The V gene lost 6 bases and the J gene lost 11 bases, with 17 bases spanning the gap. The CDR3 DNA is TGTGCCAGCAGGGAGGGGGGGGCGATGCAGCAGTTCTTC. The encoded protein is CASREGGAMQQFF.

V gene TRBV5-1 combines with J gene TRBJ2-7; 9 nucleotides align to TRBD2. Germline CDR1 is SGHRS and CDR2 is YFSETQ. The CDR3 spans 15 residues. J gave up 2 bases and V 4 bases, and 7 bases lay outside the gene matches. The CDR3 DNA is TGCGCCAGCAGCGTAATAGCGGGAGAAACCTACGAGCAGTACTTC. This codes for CASSVIAGETYEQYF.

The rearrangement joins TRBV9 to TRBJ2-1; either TRBD1 or TRBD2 may supply D (7 bases each). The CDR3 has 18 amino acids. Looked up from germline, CDR1 is SGDLS and CDR2 is YYNGEE. The ends were cut back, 4 bases at V and 4 bases at J, with 24 bases in the middle. CDR3 residues: CASSPRGHQGGPYNEQFF. CDR3 sequence (DNA): TGTGCCAGCAGCCCCCGGGGACACCAGGGGGGGCCTTACAATGAGCAGTTCTTC.

This clone was counted once. The V gene is TRBV21-1, the J gene TRBJ2-3; TRBD1 is the table's D call and was not checked against the DNA. TRBV21-1 corresponds to a pseudogene. The CDR3 spans 18 residues. This chain's CDR3 is CASSKVMPGQGAVDTQYF. The CDR3 nucleotides read TGTGCCAGCAGCAAAGTTATGCCGGGACAGGGGGCGGTGGATACGCAGTATTTT.

This clone was detected a few times. V and J are TRBV18 and TRBJ2-7; D might be TRBD2 (5 bases). CDR3 size: 15 residues. Germline CDR1 reads KGHSH; CDR2 reads LQKENI. Deletions cut 2 bases from V and 4 bases from J, with 15 bases between. CDR3 sequence: CASSPVADFAYEQYF. Written as DNA, the CDR3 is TGTGCCAGCTCACCAGTCGCGGACTTCGCGTACGAGCAGTACTTC.

J is TRBJ1-2 and V is TRBV29-1; D ambiguous. This CDR3 has 11 residues. Between the trimmed V and J ends, which lost 4 bases and 5 bases, there was a span of 8 bases. The germline V gene has CDR1 SQVTM and CDR2 ANQGSEA. CDR3 amino acids: CSVVERYGYTF. The CDR3 region has the DNA TGCAGCGTTGTAGAGAGATATGGCTACACCTTC. The entire variable domain, with the rest obtained from reference TRBV29-1 and TRBJ1-2, is as follows: SAVISQKPSRDICQRGTSLTIQCQVDSQVTMMFWYRQQPGQSLTLIATANQGSEATYESGFVIDKFPISRPNLTFSTLTVSNMSPEDSSIYLCSVVERYGYTFGSGTRLTVV.

The CDR3: CASSSSLTDYPYEQYF. In DNA, the CDR3 is TGTGCCAGCAGCTCGAGTCTAACAGACTATCCCTACGAGCAGTACTTC. The genes are TRBV7-6 and TRBJ2-7; D is possibly TRBD2 (5 bases). The germline V gene encodes CDR1 SGHVS and CDR2 FNYEAQ. The CDR3 runs 16 residues. Deletions cut 4 bases from V and 2 bases from J, with 18 bases between.

The chain joins TRBV4-1 to TRBJ1-4; TRBD1 might be the D (5 bases). V lost 3 bases to trimming and J lost 0 bases, with 11 bases between them. The germline V gene encodes CDR1 MGHRA and CDR2 YSYEKL. The CDR3 totals 16 residues. The CDR3 coding sequence is TGCGCCAGCAGCCAGGGGCTAACGGCAACTAATGAAAAACTGTTTTTT. As protein: CASSQGLTATNEKLFF.

Only one count was recorded for this clone. The gene calls are TRBV5-4 and TRBJ2-3; D is perhaps TRBD1 or TRBD2 (6 bases each). Per germline, CDR1 SGHNT and CDR2 YYREEE (reference sequence). V lost 3 bases, J lost 1 base, and 12 bases lay in between. The CDR3 consists of 15 residues. The CDR3 nucleotides are TGTGCCAGCAGCTCTAGGGGGGTTGGCACAGATACGCAGTATTTT. It yields the protein CASSSRGVGTDTQYF.

This sequence joins TRBV19 and TRBJ2-7, with 7 bases that match TRBD1. Germline CDR1 LNHDA, CDR2 SQIVND (reference sequence). The trim removed 4 bases at V and 4 bases at J, leaving 7 bases unmatched. The CDR3 spans 14 residues. DNA of the CDR3: TGTGCCAGTAGTAGCTTGGGACAGAGATACGAGCAGTACTTC. It yields the protein CASSSLGQRYEQYF.

In DNA form, the CDR3 reads TGTGCCAGCAGCTTAGCGCCTAGCGGGGCTGAGCAGTTCTTC. Its protein is CASSLAPSGAEQFF. This chain uses TRBV11-3 with TRBJ2-1, with 9 bases aligning to TRBD2. The CDR3 is 14 residues long. V lost 1 base to trimming and J lost 9 bases; unmatched junction nucleotides: 4. Germline V lookup: CDR1 SGHNT, CDR2 YENEEA.

The J gene is TRBJ2-3, the V gene TRBV20-1, with D unresolved. V shed 2 bases and J shed 4 bases, with 1 base lying between them. This CDR3 has 10 residues. Germline V gene sequence: CDR1 DFQATT, CDR2 SNEGSKA (reference sequence). CDR3 in amino acids: CSARSDTQYF. The CDR3 bases are TGCAGTGCTAGATCAGATACGCAGTATTTT.

The chain employs TRBV7-3 and TRBJ2-1, with 8 bases that match TRBD2. CDR1 SGHTA and CDR2 FQGTGA come from the germline V gene. V was clipped by 1 base and J by 4 bases; unmatched bases: 6. CDR3 length: 16 residues. The CDR3 protein is CASSLRGLGLYNEQFF. The CDR3, as DNA: TGTGCCAGCAGCTTAAGGGGACTAGGGTTATACAATGAGCAGTTCTTC.

With respect to this clone: At one end, the junction sequence differs from germline, possibly due to a read error. V usage is TRBV27 and J usage is TRBJ1-1; D is unclear. Germline V gene lookup returns CDR1 MNHEY and CDR2 SMNVEV (reference sequence). CDR3 size: 13 residues. The CDR3 sequence: CASNPAGNSEAFF. The CDR3 nucleotides read TGTGCCAGCAACCCGGCGGGGAACAGTGAAGCTTTCTTT.

The chain has TRBV6-1 and TRBJ2-7; D gene uncertain. Germline CDR1 and CDR2: MNHNS and SASEGT. This CDR3 contains 12 residues. V was clipped by 2 bases and J by 2 bases, with 4 bases between them. In nucleotides, the CDR3 is TGTGCCAGCAGTGAAAAACCCTACGAGCAGTACTTC. It is translated as CASSEKPYEQYF.